The rows below give T cell receptor beta chains drawn from one sample of a study of shared clonotypes between healthy human individuals. TCRdb's table, derived via immunoSEQ multiplex PCR, lists solely in-frame clones and lacks some. Of 2,500,000 or so clones in the sample, 80% to 95% were seen once. Input material: naive CD4+ T cells from PBMCs. Receptors originate from a man aged 18 to 30 in good health. Some clones in this sample may be carry-over from other donors' samples. Each CDR3 is given with its conserved first and last residue. Each record gives: D gene, J gene, clone size, V gene, CDR3 DNA, CDR3 protein. The D gene is left open where the match is weak. Clone size, where shown, is once, few, many, or a class for clones that have expanded.

TRBD1 | TRBJ1-2 | . | TRBV10-3 | TGTGCCATTCTTGGACAGGGCATCAACTATGGCTACACCTTC | CAILGQGINYGYTF
. | TRBJ2-7 | . | TRBV7-8 | TGTGCCAGCAGCTTAGGGATGTCTAGGCTGAGCTCCTACGAGCAGTACTTC | CASSLGMSRLSSYEQYF
. | TRBJ2-3 | . | TRBV30 | TGTGCCTGGAGCCCCCGCCTTACAGATACGCAGTATTTT | CAWSPRLTDTQYF
TRBD1 | TRBJ1-1 | . | TRBV25-1 | TGTGCCAGCGGAGGACAGGGCGTCACTGAAGCTTTCTTT | CASGGQGVTEAFF
. | TRBJ1-2 | . | TRBV7-8 | TGTACCAGCAGAGAGGGGAACGGGCTGATAGGCTATGGCTACACCTTC | CTSREGNGLIGYGYTF
. | TRBJ1-1 | few | TRBV30 | TGTGCCTGGAGGGAACAGGGCTCCACTGAAGCTTTCTTT | CAWREQGSTEAFF
TRBD1 | TRBJ2-1 | . | TRBV7-2 | TGTGCCAGCAGCCCCACTTTGGGACAGGGGACCTACAATGAGCAGTTCTTC | CASSPTLGQGTYNEQFF
. | TRBJ1-2 | . | TRBV27 | TGTGCCAGCAGTGAGGACATGGCTGGCTACACCTTC | CASSEDMAGYTF
. | TRBJ2-7 | . | TRBV6-6 | TGTGCCAGCACCCGGCGCAAGACGTCCTACGAGCAGTACTTC | CASTRRKTSYEQYF
TRBD1 | TRBJ2-3 | . | TRBV5-1 | TGCGCCAGCAGCTTGCTACAGGGGGTAGGGGATACGCAGTATTTT | CASSLLQGVGDTQYF
. | TRBJ2-2 | . | TRBV5-1 | TGCGCCAGCAGCTTTGCCGGGACAAACGGGGAGCTGTTTTTT | CASSFAGTNGELFF
. | TRBJ1-1 | . | TRBV2 | TGTGCCAGCAGTGAACTTCTGGCGCCATCCGGAGCTTTCTTT | CASSELLAPSGAFF
TRBD2 | TRBJ2-5 | . | TRBV18 | TGTGCCAGCTCACCCGGGAGGGCCGTGGAGACCCAGTACTTC | CASSPGRAVETQYF
. | TRBJ1-1 | . | TRBV5-1 | TGCGCCAGCAGCTTGGTGCCAGGGAGCTCTACTGAAGCTTTCTTT | CASSLVPGSSTEAFF
. | TRBJ2-5 | . | TRBV5-1 | TGCGCCAGCAGCCCGGAGACCCAAGAGACCCAGTACTTC | CASSPETQETQYF
. | TRBJ2-2 | . | TRBV5-1 | TGCGCCAGCAGAATACCCGCGGGGGAGCTGTTTTTT | CASRIPAGELFF
. | TRBJ2-1 | . | TRBV4-1 | TGCGCCAGCAGCCACCCAGCGGTCTCCTCCTACAATGAGCAGTTCTTC | CASSHPAVSSYNEQFF
. | TRBJ1-1 | . | TRBV19 | TGTGCCAGTAGTATCCGGGGGGCTGACACTGAAGCTTTCTTT | CASSIRGADTEAFF
TRBD1 | TRBJ1-5 | . | TRBV4-1 | TGCGCCAGCAGCCCCCGGACAGGGGGCGAGATAAGCAATCAGCCCCAGCATTTT | CASSPRTGGEISNQPQHF
TRBD2 | TRBJ2-7 | . | TRBV5-1 | TGCGCCAGCAGCGGGGGACTAGCGGAGACATCTATCTACGAGCAGTACTTC | CASSGGLAETSIYEQYF
TRBD2 | TRBJ2-1 | . | TRBV11-3 | TGTGCCAGCAGCCAAGGGGCCAGCGGGATCTACAATGAGCAGTTCTTC | CASSQGASGIYNEQFF
TRBD1 | TRBJ1-5 | . | TRBV5-1 | TGCGCCAGCAGTCCCGGGACAGGGAGTCAGCCCCAGCATTTT | CASSPGTGSQPQHF
TRBD2 | TRBJ2-1 | . | TRBV15 | TGTGCCACCAGCAGAACGCCCGGGACTAGCGGGGGGTACAATGAGCAGTTCTTC | CATSRTPGTSGGYNEQFF
. | TRBJ1-4 | . | TRBV5-6 | TGTGCCAGCAGCCAACCCGCCGGGCCCGAGGGCGAAAAACTGTTTTTT | CASSQPAGPEGEKLFF
. | TRBJ2-1 | . | TRBV7-3 | TGTGCCAGCAGCTCCGGACAGAAGCACAATGAGCAGTTCTTC | CASSSGQKHNEQFF
. | TRBJ1-4 | once | TRBV28 | TGTGCCAGCAGTTCCCCCCAGGGTTCGAATGAAAAACTGTTTTTT | CASSSPQGSNEKLFF
. | TRBJ1-5 | . | TRBV14 | TGTGCCAGCAGCCCGACAGGAAATCAGCCCCAGCATTTT | CASSPTGNQPQHF
. | TRBJ1-2 | few | TRBV19 | TGTGCCAGTAGTATAGGCGGGGAGGGCGGCTACACCTTC | CASSIGGEGGYTF
. | TRBJ1-1 | . | TRBV6-5 | TGTGCCAGCAGTTACTCAAAGGGAGGCCCGAAGGCTTTCTTT | CASSYSKGGPKAFF
TRBD2 | TRBJ2-6 | . | TRBV7-9 | TGTGCCAGCAGCCAACGGACTAGCGGGAGCTCTGGGGCCAACGTCCTGACTTTC | CASSQRTSGSSGANVLTF
. | TRBJ2-3 | . | TRBV4-2 | TGTGCCAGCCGTAACAAACTAGCCTCATCAGATACGCAGTATTTT | CASRNKLASSDTQYF
. | TRBJ2-7 | . | TRBV10-3 | TGTGCCATCAGCGGACAAGCCTACGAGCAGTACTTC | CAISGQAYEQYF
. | TRBJ2-7 | . | TRBV28 | TGTGCCAGCAGGGGGGTTGGATACGAGCAGTACTTC | CASRGVGYEQYF
TRBD1 | TRBJ2-1 | . | TRBV30 | TGTGCCTCCGGCCGGGACAGGGTTTCCCGAAAGTTCTTC | CASGRDRVSRKFF
. | TRBJ2-1 | . | TRBV5-1 | TGCGCCAGCAGCTTGGGGCTAAACTCCTACAATGAGCAGTTCTTC | CASSLGLNSYNEQFF
. | TRBJ2-2 | . | TRBV7-8 | TGTGCCAGCAGCTTAGTTTTCGGGGCCGCGAACACCGGGGAGCTGTTTTTT | CASSLVFGAANTGELFF
. | TRBJ2-7 | . | TRBV2 | TGTGCCAGCAAGGACAGCTCCTACGAGCAGTACTTC | CASKDSSYEQYF
. | TRBJ2-2 | . | TRBV7-2 | TGTGCCAGCAGCGTCAGGATCACCGGGGAGCTGTTTTTT | CASSVRITGELFF
. | TRBJ1-1 | once | TRBV4-1 | TGCGCCAGCAGCCAAGAAGCAAGAGTTTTTCGGGCCAAGAACACTGAAGCTTTCTTT | CASSQEARVFRAKNTEAFF
TRBD1 | TRBJ2-5 | once | TRBV11-1 | TGTGCCAGCAGCTTAAACAGGGGGCGAGAGACCCAGTACTTC | CASSLNRGRETQYF
. | TRBJ2-3 | . | TRBV4-2 | TGTGCCAGCAGCCAAGCTCGGGCCAGCACAGATACGCAGTATTTT | CASSQARASTDTQYF
TRBD1 | TRBJ2-2 | . | TRBV5-1 | TGCGCCAGCAGAAACGGGACAGGGTCCGGGGAGCTGTTTTTT | CASRNGTGSGELFF
. | TRBJ1-4 | . | TRBV7-9 | TGTTCCGTGCAGGGAGAAAAACTGTTTTTT | CSVQGEKLFF
TRBD1 | TRBJ1-2 | . | TRBV5-6 | TGTGCCAGCAGCCGGGGACAGGGGGACTATGGCTACACCTTC | CASSRGQGDYGYTF
TRBD1 | TRBJ1-2 | . | TRBV13 | TGTGCCAGCAGCCAAAGGACAGGGGCCAACTATGGCTACACCTTC | CASSQRTGANYGYTF
TRBD1 | TRBJ1-4 | . | TRBV6-6 | TGTGCCAGCAGTTACGGACAGGAGAATGAAAAACTGTTTTTT | CASSYGQENEKLFF
. | TRBJ2-1 | . | TRBV28 | TGTGCCAGCAGTCCTGCGGGGGCGATAAATGAGCAGTTCTTC | CASSPAGAINEQFF
. | TRBJ1-1 | . | TRBV6-5 | TGTGCCAGCAGTTACTCGGGGGCCCTGAACACTGAAGCTTTCTTT | CASSYSGALNTEAFF